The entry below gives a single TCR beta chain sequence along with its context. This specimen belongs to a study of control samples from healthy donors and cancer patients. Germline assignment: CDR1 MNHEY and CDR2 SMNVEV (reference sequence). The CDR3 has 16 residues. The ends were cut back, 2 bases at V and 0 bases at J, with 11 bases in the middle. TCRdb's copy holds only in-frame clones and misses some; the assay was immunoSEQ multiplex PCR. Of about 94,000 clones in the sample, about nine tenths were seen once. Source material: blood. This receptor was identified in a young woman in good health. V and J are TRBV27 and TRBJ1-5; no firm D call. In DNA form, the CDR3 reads TGTGCCAGCAGTTTAGGCAGGACCTATAGCAATCAGCCCCAGCATTTT. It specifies CASSLGRTYSNQPQHF.